The 14 T cell receptor beta chains below come from one sample, sequenced in a study of Tregs in tolerant kidney transplant recipients. Here immunoSEQ multiplex PCR was the method, and the copy in TCRdb shows in-frame clones only, minus some. The sample has roughly 64,000 clones; roughly 98% are singletons. The specimen was Tregs from blood, collected before the transplant. The receptors come from a human donor who received a combined kidney and bone marrow transplant.

This clone appeared a single time. V is TRBV5-1 and J is TRBJ1-1, with TRBD1 identical over 7 bases. The CDR3 extends over 14 amino acids. Germline V lookup: CDR1 SGHRS, CDR2 YFSETQ. The junction had 3 bases not matched to a gene; V was cut back by 4 bases and J by 0 bases. CDR3 loop: CASSTDRMNTEAFF. The DNA of the CDR3 is TGCGCCAGCAGCACGGACAGGATGAACACTGAAGCTTTCTTT.

The chain uses TRBV7-9 and TRBJ1-1, with unresolved D. Germline lookup yields CDR1 SEHNR and CDR2 FQNEAQ (reference sequence). The CDR3 spans 14 residues. V dropped 1 base and J dropped 0 bases, with 6 bases sitting between them. DNA for the CDR3: TGTGCCAGCAGCTTAGGGGCAGTGAACACTGAAGCTTTCTTT. It specifies CASSLGAVNTEAFF.

V is TRBV27 and J is TRBJ1-1; D remains ambiguous. Trimming took 5 bases from V and 3 from J, leaving 10 bases between them. The CDR3 consists of 13 residues. Germline-derived CDR1 and CDR2 are MNHEY and SMNVEV (reference sequence). The CDR3 here is CASSRPGDTEAFF. CDR3 in DNA: TGTGCCAGCAGTAGGCCCGGGGACACTGAAGCTTTCTTT.

The chain uses TRBV19 and TRBJ1-4; TRBD1 agrees at 7 bases. Germline assignment: CDR1 LNHDA and CDR2 SQIVND (reference sequence). The V and J ends lost 4 bases and 3 bases, in that order; junction bases with no gene match: 2. The CDR3 is 14 amino acids. The CDR3 sequence is CASSNQGANEKLFF. The CDR3 bases are TGTGCCAGTAGTAACCAGGGGGCTAATGAAAAACTGTTTTTT.

The CDR3 DNA reads TGTGCCAGCAGGAGGCTACAGGTTAATAATGAGCAGTTCTTC. It yields the protein CASRRLQVNNEQFF. The V call is TRBV7-2, the J call TRBJ2-1; D is possibly TRBD1 (5 bases). The germline V gene encodes CDR1 SGHTA and CDR2 FQGNSA. Trimming removed 6 bases from V and 7 bases from J, with 16 bases in between. The CDR3 covers 14 residues.

The chain joins TRBV7-2 to TRBJ2-3; 7 bases fit TRBD1. The V gene's germline CDR1 is SGHTA and CDR2 FQGNSA. The CDR3 runs to 15 residues. V lost 1 base to trimming and J lost 3 bases; unmatched junction nucleotides: 4. CDR3 amino acids: CASSLVTGWTDTQYF. CDR3 in DNA: TGTGCCAGCAGCTTAGTGACAGGGTGGACAGATACGCAGTATTTT.

V usage is TRBV19 and J usage is TRBJ2-5, with D tentatively TRBD2 (5 bases). Germline-derived CDR1 and CDR2 are LNHDA and SQIVND (reference sequence). V was clipped by 6 bases and J by 5 bases, with 16 bases between them. The CDR3 totals 14 residues. CDR3 bases: TGTGCCAGTAGCCGCGCTTTATCGGGGGAGACCCAGTACTTC. Its protein is CASSRALSGETQYF. Combining the CDR3 with reference TRBV19 and TRBJ2-5 gives the whole variable domain DGGITQSPKYLFRKEGQNVTLSCEQNLNHDAMYWYRQDPGQGLRLIYYSQIVNDFQKGDIAEGYSVSREKKESFPLTVTSAQKNPTAFYLCASSRALSGETQYFGPGTRLLVL.

The J gene is TRBJ2-5, the V gene TRBV2; perhaps TRBD1 as D (7 bases). CDR3 length: 15 amino acids. From germline, CDR1 is SNHLY and CDR2 FYNNEI. Trimming left V 6 bases short and J 5 bases short, with 19 bases between. The CDR3 here is CASRRNQGGLETQYF. The CDR3 region has the DNA TGTGCCAGCAGACGAAATCAGGGGGGTCTGGAGACCCAGTACTTC.

The chain uses TRBV6-6 and TRBJ2-7; 11 bases are shared with TRBD1. The V segment lost 2 bases and the J segment 7 bases; nucleotides outside the gene matches: 4. The length of the CDR3 is 14 residues. The germline V gene encodes CDR1 MNHNY and CDR2 SVGAGI (reference sequence). CDR3 sequence reads: CASSYPDRGHEQYF. The CDR3 DNA sequence: TGTGCCAGCAGTTACCCGGACAGGGGGCATGAGCAGTACTTC.

The chain is built from TRBV28 and TRBJ1-2; the D is unclear. The CDR3 runs to 12 residues. Germline lookup yields CDR1 MDHEN and CDR2 SYDVKM. V lost 3 bases to trimming and J lost 3 bases, with 5 bases between them. The CDR3 DNA reads as TGTGCCAGCAGTTTCAATTACTATGGCTACACCTTC. This sequence encodes CASSFNYYGYTF.

The rearrangement links TRBV4-3 to TRBJ2-7; 9 nucleotides match TRBD2. V was pared by 3 bases and J by 4 bases, with 10 bases of the junction left unmatched. This CDR3 contains 16 residues. CDR1 is LGHNA and CDR2 is YSLEER in the germline V gene. The CDR3: CASSHVRGLALYEQYF. As DNA, the CDR3 is TGCGCCAGCAGCCATGTACGCGGACTAGCGCTATACGAGCAGTACTTC.

The V gene is TRBV11-2, the J gene TRBJ1-2, with TRBD1 as a possible D gene (5 bases). Trimming removed 1 base from V and 4 bases from J, with 7 bases in between. CDR3 length equals 13 residues. Germline-derived CDR1 and CDR2 are SGHAT and FQNNGV. The CDR3 sequence is CASSLVTGYGYTF. The CDR3 region has the DNA TGTGCCAGCAGCTTAGTCACAGGCTATGGCTACACCTTC.

This clone was seen only once. The gene calls are TRBV5-4 and TRBJ1-3, with D unclear. Germline values: CDR1 SGHNT, CDR2 YYREEE (reference sequence). Trimming shortened V by 0 bases and J by 0 bases, and 13 bases separated the two germline ends. The CDR3 length is 17 residues. The CDR3 reads CASSLAPGETSGNTIYF. CDR3 nucleotide sequence: TGTGCCAGCAGCTTGGCTCCGGGAGAAACCTCTGGAAACACCATATATTTT.

The chain uses TRBV6-5 and TRBJ2-7; TRBD1 agrees at 10 bases. Germline CDR1 MNHEY, CDR2 SVGAGI. The CDR3 sequence is 14 residues long. V was clipped by 6 bases and J by 6 bases; unmatched bases: 8. The CDR3 loop is CASRRQGARGEQYF. The CDR3 DNA reads as TGTGCCAGCAGGCGACAGGGGGCGAGGGGCGAGCAGTACTTC.